Listed below are T cell receptor beta chains from one sample, sequenced in a study of blood T cells in healthy people across ages. TCRdb recomputed calls from the 5' RACE reads with MiXCR, one row per CDR3 protein. Of 1.5 million to 2 million distinct CDR3 sequences listed, about 50% are singletons. Source material: blood. The source is a woman aged 40 to 50 in good health. Each CDR3 is given with its conserved first and last residue. A D gene is named only where the DNA matches it firmly. The size field is filled for only some rows; it gives once, few, many or a size class.

v_call: TRBV29-1; j_call: TRBJ2-3; clone_size: .; d_call: TRBD2; cdr3_nt: TGCAGCGCAGGTCGGCGGGAGTTGGGCACAGATACGCAGTATTTT; cdr3_aa: CSAGRRELGTDTQYF
v_call: TRBV7-9; j_call: TRBJ2-5; clone_size: .; d_call: .; cdr3_nt: TGTGCCAGTAACCGACGGGACAAAGAGACCCAGTACTTC; cdr3_aa: CASNRRDKETQYF
v_call: TRBV6-2/TRBV6-3; j_call: TRBJ2-7; clone_size: .; d_call: .; cdr3_nt: TGTGCCAGCAGTTCAGGGCACGAGCAGTACTTC; cdr3_aa: CASSSGHEQYF
v_call: TRBV5-1; j_call: TRBJ2-5; clone_size: .; d_call: TRBD1; cdr3_nt: TGCGCCAGCAGCAAGAAAGGGGGCTCAGAGACCCAGTACTTC; cdr3_aa: CASSKKGGSETQYF
v_call: TRBV7-2; j_call: TRBJ2-3; clone_size: once; d_call: .; cdr3_nt: TGTGCCAGCAGCAACCGGGACTTACTCACAGATACGCAGTATTTT; cdr3_aa: CASSNRDLLTDTQYF
v_call: TRBV5-1; j_call: TRBJ2-1; clone_size: .; d_call: .; cdr3_nt: TGCGCCAGCAGCGCTACCGGGACAAAGAGGAACAATGAGCAGTTCTTC; cdr3_aa: CASSATGTKRNNEQFF
v_call: TRBV3-1; j_call: TRBJ2-3; clone_size: .; d_call: .; cdr3_nt: TGTGCCAGCAGCCAAGATCGGGCAGGGGACTTATTAGATACGCAGTATTTT; cdr3_aa: CASSQDRAGDLLDTQYF
v_call: TRBV20-1; j_call: TRBJ2-3; clone_size: .; d_call: TRBD2; cdr3_nt: TGCAGTCTTCGACTAGCGGCGAGGGCAGATACGCAGTATTTT; cdr3_aa: CSLRLAARADTQYF
v_call: TRBV28; j_call: TRBJ2-5; clone_size: few; d_call: .; cdr3_nt: TGTGCCAGCAGTCCCGGGGCGGGTGGAGGCGAGACCCAGTACTTC; cdr3_aa: CASSPGAGGGETQYF
v_call: TRBV5-1; j_call: TRBJ1-1; clone_size: .; d_call: TRBD1; cdr3_nt: TGCGCCAGCAGCTTGACGGGACAGGGGGCCATGAACACTGAAGCTTTCTTT; cdr3_aa: CASSLTGQGAMNTEAFF
v_call: TRBV4-3; j_call: TRBJ2-1; clone_size: few; d_call: TRBD2; cdr3_nt: TGCGCCAGCAGCCATCTCGGGACTAGCGGAACTGGGGAGCAGTTCTTC; cdr3_aa: CASSHLGTSGTGEQFF
v_call: TRBV6-2/TRBV6-3; j_call: TRBJ2-1; clone_size: few; d_call: TRBD2; cdr3_nt: TGTGCCAGCGGGGCTAGCGGGGGGGCCCTCAGCAATGAGCAGTTCTTC; cdr3_aa: CASGASGGALSNEQFF
v_call: TRBV7-2; j_call: TRBJ2-1; clone_size: once; d_call: TRBD2; cdr3_nt: TGTGCCAGCAGCCTGTCCGGGACTACCTCCTACACTGAGCAGTTCTTC; cdr3_aa: CASSLSGTTSYTEQFF
v_call: TRBV6-5; j_call: TRBJ2-1; clone_size: few; d_call: TRBD2; cdr3_nt: TGTGCCAGCAGTTACGAGGTAGCGGGCAATGAGCAGTTCTTC; cdr3_aa: CASSYEVAGNEQFF
v_call: TRBV7-9; j_call: TRBJ1-4; clone_size: .; d_call: .; cdr3_nt: TGTGCCACGACGGGGGAAAAACTGTTTTTT; cdr3_aa: CATTGEKLFF
v_call: TRBV7-3; j_call: TRBJ2-5; clone_size: .; d_call: .; cdr3_nt: TGTGCCAGCAGCTTAAGAATCTTGGAGACCCAGTACTTC; cdr3_aa: CASSLRILETQYF
v_call: TRBV2; j_call: TRBJ2-5; clone_size: .; d_call: .; cdr3_nt: TGTGCCAGCATCTGCCAGGACGATGGAGAGACCCAGTACTTC; cdr3_aa: CASICQDDGETQYF
v_call: TRBV7-9; j_call: TRBJ1-4; clone_size: .; d_call: .; cdr3_nt: TGTGCCAGCAGCCCCGCGGGATCTGAAAAACTGTTTTTT; cdr3_aa: CASSPAGSEKLFF
v_call: TRBV2; j_call: TRBJ2-5; clone_size: .; d_call: .; cdr3_nt: TGTGCCAGCAGTGAAGCCAGAACTAGCATAGAGACCCAGTACTTC; cdr3_aa: CASSEARTSIETQYF
v_call: TRBV7-2; j_call: TRBJ1-1; clone_size: .; d_call: .; cdr3_nt: TGTGCCAGCAGCTTAGCTCAGGGCATCACTGAAGCTTTCTTT; cdr3_aa: CASSLAQGITEAFF
v_call: TRBV11-3; j_call: TRBJ2-1; clone_size: .; d_call: TRBD2; cdr3_nt: TGTGCCAGCAGCTTAGGGCCTAGCGGAAACAATGAGCGGTTCTTC; cdr3_aa: CASSLGPSGNNERFF
v_call: TRBV4-1; j_call: TRBJ2-5; clone_size: .; d_call: .; cdr3_nt: TGCGCCAGCAGCCAAGGAGATGGGGGTTACGAGACCCAGTACTTC; cdr3_aa: CASSQGDGGYETQYF
v_call: TRBV20-1; j_call: TRBJ2-3; clone_size: once; d_call: .; cdr3_nt: TGCAGTGCTAGAGGAGGGGACATGAGCACAGATACGCAGTATTTT; cdr3_aa: CSARGGDMSTDTQYF
v_call: TRBV9; j_call: TRBJ2-3; clone_size: once; d_call: TRBD2; cdr3_nt: TGTGCCAGCAGCGTACGGTTGGCGGGGGGGCCAGGGGATACGCAGTATTTT; cdr3_aa: CASSVRLAGGPGDTQYF
v_call: TRBV29-1; j_call: TRBJ2-1; clone_size: few; d_call: .; cdr3_nt: TGCAGCTATAGACAGGGAGGGGGTGAGCAGTTCTTC; cdr3_aa: CSYRQGGGEQFF
v_call: TRBV15; j_call: TRBJ2-7; clone_size: .; d_call: .; cdr3_nt: TGTGCCACCAGCGGGACTTCTGGGGTTGGCTACGAGCAGTACTTC; cdr3_aa: CATSGTSGVGYEQYF
v_call: TRBV7-2; j_call: TRBJ2-4; clone_size: .; d_call: TRBD2; cdr3_nt: TGTGCCAGCAGCTTAGGACTAGCGGGGGTCCAAGCTCTAGCCAAAAACATTCAGTACTTC; cdr3_aa: CASSLGLAGVQALAKNIQYF
v_call: TRBV7-9; j_call: TRBJ2-7; clone_size: few; d_call: .; cdr3_nt: TGTGCCAGCAGCTGGCTGAGAACTCAGTCCGAGCAGTACTTC; cdr3_aa: CASSWLRTQSEQYF
v_call: TRBV27; j_call: TRBJ1-6; clone_size: .; d_call: TRBD1; cdr3_nt: TGTGCCAGCAGTTTGTCGCAGGGGGCTGACCTGGGTTCACCCCTCCACTTT; cdr3_aa: CASSLSQGADLGSPLHF